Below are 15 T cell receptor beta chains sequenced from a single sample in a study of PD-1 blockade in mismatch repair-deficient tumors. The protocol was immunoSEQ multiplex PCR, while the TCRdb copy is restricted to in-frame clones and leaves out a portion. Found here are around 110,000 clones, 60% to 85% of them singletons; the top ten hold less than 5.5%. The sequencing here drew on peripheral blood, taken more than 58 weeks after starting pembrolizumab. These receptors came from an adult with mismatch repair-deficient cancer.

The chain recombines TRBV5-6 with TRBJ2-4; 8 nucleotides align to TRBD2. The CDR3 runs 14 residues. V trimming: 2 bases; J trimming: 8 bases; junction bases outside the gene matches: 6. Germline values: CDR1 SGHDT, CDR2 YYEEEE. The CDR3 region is CASSFSGRGYIQYF. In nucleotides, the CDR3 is TGTGCCAGCAGCTTCAGCGGGAGAGGGTACATTCAGTACTTC.

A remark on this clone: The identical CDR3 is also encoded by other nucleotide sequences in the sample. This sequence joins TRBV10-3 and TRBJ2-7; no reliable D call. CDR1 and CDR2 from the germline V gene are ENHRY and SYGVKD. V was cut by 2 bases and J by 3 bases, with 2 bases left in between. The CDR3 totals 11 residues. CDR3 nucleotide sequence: TGTGCCATCAGTGAGCGCTACGAGCAGTACTTC. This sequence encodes CAISERYEQYF.

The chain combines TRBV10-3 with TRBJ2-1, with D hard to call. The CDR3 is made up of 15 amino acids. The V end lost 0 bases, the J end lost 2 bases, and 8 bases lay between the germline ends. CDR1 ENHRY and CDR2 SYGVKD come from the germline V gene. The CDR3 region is CAISESLRTYNEQFF. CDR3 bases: TGTGCCATCAGTGAGTCGTTGCGGACCTACAATGAGCAGTTCTTC.

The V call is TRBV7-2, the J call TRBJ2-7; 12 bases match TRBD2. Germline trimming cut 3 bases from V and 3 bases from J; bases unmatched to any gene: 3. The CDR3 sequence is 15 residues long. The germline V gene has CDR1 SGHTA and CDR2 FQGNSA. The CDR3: CASSFLAGGHYEQYF. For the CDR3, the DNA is TGTGCCAGCAGCTTCCTAGCGGGGGGGCACTACGAGCAGTACTTC. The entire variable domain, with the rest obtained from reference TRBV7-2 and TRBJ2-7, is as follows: GAGVSQSPSNKVTEKGKDVELRCDPISGHTALYWYRQSLGQGLEFLIYFQGNSAPDKSGLPSDRFSAERTGGSVSTLTIQRTQQEDSAVYLCASSFLAGGHYEQYFGPGTRLTVT.

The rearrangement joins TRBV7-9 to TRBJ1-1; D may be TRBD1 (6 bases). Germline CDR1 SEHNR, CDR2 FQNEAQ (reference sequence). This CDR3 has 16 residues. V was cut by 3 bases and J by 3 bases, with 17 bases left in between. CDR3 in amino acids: CASSFFGGEGDTEAFF. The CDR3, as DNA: TGTGCCAGCAGCTTCTTTGGGGGCGAAGGTGACACTGAAGCTTTCTTT.

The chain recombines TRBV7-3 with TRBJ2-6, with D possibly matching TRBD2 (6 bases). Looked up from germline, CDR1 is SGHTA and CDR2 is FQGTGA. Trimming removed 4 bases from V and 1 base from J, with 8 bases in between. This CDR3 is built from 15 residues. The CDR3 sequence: CASSWDSSGANVLTF. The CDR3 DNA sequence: TGTGCCAGCAGCTGGGACTCGTCTGGGGCCAACGTCCTGACTTTC.

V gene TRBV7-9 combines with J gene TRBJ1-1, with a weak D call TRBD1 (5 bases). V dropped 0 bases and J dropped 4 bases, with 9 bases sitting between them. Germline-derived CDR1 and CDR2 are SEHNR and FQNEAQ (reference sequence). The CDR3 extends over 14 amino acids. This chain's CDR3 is CASSLAGAGTEAFF. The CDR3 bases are TGTGCCAGCAGCTTAGCCGGGGCGGGCACTGAAGCTTTCTTT.

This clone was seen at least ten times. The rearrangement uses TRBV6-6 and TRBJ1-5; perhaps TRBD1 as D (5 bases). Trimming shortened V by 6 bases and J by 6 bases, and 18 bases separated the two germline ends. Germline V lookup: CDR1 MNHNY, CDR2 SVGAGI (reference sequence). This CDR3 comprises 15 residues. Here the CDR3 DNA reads TGTGCCAGCAGGCCACCCGGAGGGGACGGTCAGCCCCAGCATTTT. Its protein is CASRPPGGDGQPQHF.

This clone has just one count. For the CDR3, the DNA is TGTGCCAGCAGCGAGGGACAGGCGAACTCTGGGGCCAACGTCCTGACTTTC. The encoded protein is CASSEGQANSGANVLTF. The chain carries TRBV11-3 and TRBJ2-6; 8 nucleotides match TRBD1. The trim removed 5 bases at V and 0 bases at J, leaving 6 bases unmatched. CDR1 SGHNT and CDR2 YENEEA come from the germline V gene. The CDR3 consists of 17 residues.

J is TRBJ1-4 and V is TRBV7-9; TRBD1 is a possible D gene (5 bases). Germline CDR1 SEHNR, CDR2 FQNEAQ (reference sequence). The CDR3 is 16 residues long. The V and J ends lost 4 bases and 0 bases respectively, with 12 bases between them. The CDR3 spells CASSYPRGATNEKLFF. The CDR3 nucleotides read TGTGCCAGCAGCTACCCCCGGGGGGCAACTAATGAAAAACTGTTTTTT.

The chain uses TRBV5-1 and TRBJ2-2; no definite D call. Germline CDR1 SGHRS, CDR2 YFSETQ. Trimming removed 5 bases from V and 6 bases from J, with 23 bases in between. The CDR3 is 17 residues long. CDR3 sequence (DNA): TGCGCCAGCAGTAGGTCGGACGGCTCCTTCGGTGCCGGGGAGCTGTTTTTT. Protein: CASSRSDGSFGAGELFF.

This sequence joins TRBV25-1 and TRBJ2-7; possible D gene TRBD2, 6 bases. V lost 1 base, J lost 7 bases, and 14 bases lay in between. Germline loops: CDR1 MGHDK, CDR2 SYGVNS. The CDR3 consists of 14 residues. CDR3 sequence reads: CASSELLGGREQYF. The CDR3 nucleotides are TGTGCCAGCAGTGAATTATTGGGAGGTCGGGAGCAGTACTTC.

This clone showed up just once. The CDR3 loop is CASSPSLDRGFNTEAFF. CDR3 bases: TGTGCCAGCTCACCAAGCCTGGACAGGGGCTTTAACACTGAAGCTTTCTTT. The chain joins TRBV18 to TRBJ1-1; TRBD1 agrees at 9 bases. The J segment lost 2 bases and the V segment lost 2 bases, leaving 9 bases of the junction unmatched. The CDR3 spans 17 residues. The germline gives CDR1 KGHSH, CDR2 LQKENI. The full variable domain, completed using reference TRBV18 and TRBJ1-1, is NAGVMQNPRHLVRRRGQEARLRCSPMKGHSHVYWYRQLPEEGLKFMVYLQKENIIDESGMPKERFSAEFPKEGPSILRIQQVVRGDSAAYFCASSPSLDRGFNTEAFFGQGTRLTVV.

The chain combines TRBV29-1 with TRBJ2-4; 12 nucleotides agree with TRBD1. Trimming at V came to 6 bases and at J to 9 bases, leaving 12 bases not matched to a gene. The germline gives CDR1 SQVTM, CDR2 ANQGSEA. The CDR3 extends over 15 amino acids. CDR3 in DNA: TGCAGCGTCGACGGGACAGGGGGCCCAGGGGGCATTCAGTACTTC. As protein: CSVDGTGGPGGIQYF. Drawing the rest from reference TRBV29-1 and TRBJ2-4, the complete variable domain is SAVISQKPSRDICQRGTSLTIQCQVDSQVTMMFWYRQQPGQSLTLIATANQGSEATYESGFVIDKFPISRPNLTFSTLTVSNMSPEDSSIYLCSVDGTGGPGGIQYFGAGTRLSVL.

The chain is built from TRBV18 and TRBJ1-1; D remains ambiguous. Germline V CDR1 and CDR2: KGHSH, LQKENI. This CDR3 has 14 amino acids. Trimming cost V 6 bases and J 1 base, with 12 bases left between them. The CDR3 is CASSLQKENTEAFF. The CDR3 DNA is TGTGCCAGCTCCTTACAAAAGGAGAACACTGAAGCTTTCTTT.